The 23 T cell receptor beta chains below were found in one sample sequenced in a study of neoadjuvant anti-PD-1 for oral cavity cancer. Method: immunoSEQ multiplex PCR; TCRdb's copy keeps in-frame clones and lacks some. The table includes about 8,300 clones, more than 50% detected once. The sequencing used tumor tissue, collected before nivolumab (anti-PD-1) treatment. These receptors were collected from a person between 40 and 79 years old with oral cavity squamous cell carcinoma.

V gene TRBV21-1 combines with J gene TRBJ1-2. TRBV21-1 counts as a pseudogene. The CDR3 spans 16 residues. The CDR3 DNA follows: TGTGCCAGCAGCAAAGAGGCAGCCTGCTTTCCATATGGCTACACCTTC. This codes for CASSKEAACFPYGYTF.

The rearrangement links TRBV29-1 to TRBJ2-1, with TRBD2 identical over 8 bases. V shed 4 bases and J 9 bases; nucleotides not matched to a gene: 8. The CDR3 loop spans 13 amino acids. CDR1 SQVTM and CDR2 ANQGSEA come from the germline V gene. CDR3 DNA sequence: TGCAGCGTTGTGGGGAGGGCGGGGGGTGAGCAGTTCTTC. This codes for CSVVGRAGGEQFF.

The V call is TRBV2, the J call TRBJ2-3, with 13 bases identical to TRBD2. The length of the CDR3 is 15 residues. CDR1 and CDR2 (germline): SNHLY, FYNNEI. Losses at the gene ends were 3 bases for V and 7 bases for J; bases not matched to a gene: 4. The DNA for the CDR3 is TGTGCCAGCAGTGAGGGACTAGCGGGACTGCATACGCAGTATTTT. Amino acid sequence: CASSEGLAGLHTQYF.

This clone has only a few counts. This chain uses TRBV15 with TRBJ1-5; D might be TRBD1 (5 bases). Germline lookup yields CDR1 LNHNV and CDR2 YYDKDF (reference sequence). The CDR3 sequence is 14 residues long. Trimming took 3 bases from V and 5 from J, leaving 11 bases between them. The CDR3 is CATSSSGPHQPQHF. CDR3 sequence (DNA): TGTGCCACCAGCAGTTCAGGGCCACATCAGCCCCAGCATTTT.

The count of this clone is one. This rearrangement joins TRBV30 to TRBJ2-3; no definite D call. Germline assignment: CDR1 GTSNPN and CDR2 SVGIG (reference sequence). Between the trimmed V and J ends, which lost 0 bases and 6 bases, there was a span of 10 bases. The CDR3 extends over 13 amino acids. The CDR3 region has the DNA TGTGCCTGGAGTGTACTTCCTGCGGATACGCAGTATTTT. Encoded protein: CAWSVLPADTQYF.

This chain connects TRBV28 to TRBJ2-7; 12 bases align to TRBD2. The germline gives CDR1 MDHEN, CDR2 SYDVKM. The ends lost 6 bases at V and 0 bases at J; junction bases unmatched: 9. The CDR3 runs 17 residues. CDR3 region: CASRPGTSGHSSYEQYF. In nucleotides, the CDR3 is TGTGCCAGCAGACCCGGGACTAGCGGGCATAGCTCCTACGAGCAGTACTTC.

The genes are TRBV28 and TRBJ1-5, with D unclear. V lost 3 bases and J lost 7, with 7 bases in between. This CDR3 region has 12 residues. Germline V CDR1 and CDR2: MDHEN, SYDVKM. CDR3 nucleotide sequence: TGTGCCAGCAGTTTTGAAGGACAGCCCCAGCATTTT. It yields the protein CASSFEGQPQHF.

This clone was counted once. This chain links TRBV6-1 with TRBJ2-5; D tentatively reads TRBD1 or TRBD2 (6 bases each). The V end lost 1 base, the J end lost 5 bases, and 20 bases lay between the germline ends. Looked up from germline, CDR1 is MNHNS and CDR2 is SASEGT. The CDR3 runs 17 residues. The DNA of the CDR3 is TGTGCCAGCAGTGAAGGGTGGGGGGCGAAGGTTTCGGAGACCCAGTACTTC. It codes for CASSEGWGAKVSETQYF.

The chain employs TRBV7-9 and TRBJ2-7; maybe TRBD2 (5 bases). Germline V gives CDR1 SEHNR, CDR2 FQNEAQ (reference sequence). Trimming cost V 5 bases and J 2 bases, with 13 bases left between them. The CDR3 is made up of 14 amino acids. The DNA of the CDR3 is TGTGCCAGCAGCCCTAAGGACTGGACCTACGAGCAGTACTTC. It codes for CASSPKDWTYEQYF. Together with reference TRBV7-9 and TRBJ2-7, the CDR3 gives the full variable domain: DTGVSQNPRHKITKRGQNVTFRCDPISEHNRLYWYRQTLGQGPEFLTYFQNEAQLEKSRLLSDRFSAERPKGSFSTLEIQRTEQGDSAMYLCASSPKDWTYEQYFGPGTRLTVT.

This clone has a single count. The CDR3 DNA is TGTGCCAGCAGTGATACCGGGACAGGCCACGGTAGCAATCAGCCCCAGCATTTT. Its protein product is CASSDTGTGHGSNQPQHF. The V and J genes are TRBV6-1 and TRBJ1-5, with 8 nucleotides matching TRBD1. This CDR3 has 18 residues. The V segment lost 3 bases and the J segment 0 bases; nucleotides outside the gene matches: 10. Germline CDR1 is MNHNS and CDR2 is SASEGT.

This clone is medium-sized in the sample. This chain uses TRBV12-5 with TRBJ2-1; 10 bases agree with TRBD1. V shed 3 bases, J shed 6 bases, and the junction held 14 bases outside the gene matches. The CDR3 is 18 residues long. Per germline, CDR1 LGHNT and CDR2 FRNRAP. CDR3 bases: TGTGCTAGTGGTTTCTCTCCTTCCGGGACAGGGGAGTCCAATGAGCAGTTCTTC. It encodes CASGFSPSGTGESNEQFF.

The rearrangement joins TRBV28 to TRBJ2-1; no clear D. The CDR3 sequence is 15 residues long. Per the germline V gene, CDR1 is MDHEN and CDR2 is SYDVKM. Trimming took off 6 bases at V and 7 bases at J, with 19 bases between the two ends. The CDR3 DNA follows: TGTGCCAGCAGCCGGCGGCAGCCTGGATCTAATGAGCAGTTCTTC. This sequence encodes CASSRRQPGSNEQFF. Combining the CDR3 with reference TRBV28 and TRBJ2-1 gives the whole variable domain DVKVTQSSRYLVKRTGEKVFLECVQDMDHENMFWYRQDPGLGLRLIYFSYDVKMKEKGDIPEGYSVSREKKERFSLILESASTNQTSMYLCASSRRQPGSNEQFFGPGTRLTVL.

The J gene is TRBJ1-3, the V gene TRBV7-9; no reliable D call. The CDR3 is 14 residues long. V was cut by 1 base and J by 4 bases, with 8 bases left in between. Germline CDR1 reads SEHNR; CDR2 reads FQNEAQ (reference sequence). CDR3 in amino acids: CASSLDGRGNTIYF. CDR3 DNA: TGTGCCAGCAGCTTAGACGGGAGAGGAAACACCATATATTTT.

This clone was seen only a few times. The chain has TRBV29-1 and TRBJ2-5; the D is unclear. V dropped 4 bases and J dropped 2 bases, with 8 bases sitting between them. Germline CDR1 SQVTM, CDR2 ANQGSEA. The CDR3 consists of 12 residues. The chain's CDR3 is CSVGLAQETQYF. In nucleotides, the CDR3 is TGCAGCGTTGGACTGGCGCAAGAGACCCAGTACTTC.

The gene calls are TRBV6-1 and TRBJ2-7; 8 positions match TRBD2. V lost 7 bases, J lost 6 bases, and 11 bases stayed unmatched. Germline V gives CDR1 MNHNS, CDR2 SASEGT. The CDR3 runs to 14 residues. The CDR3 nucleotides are TGTGCCAGCATCCATGGACTAGCATCTCTCGAGCAGTACTTC. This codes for CASIHGLASLEQYF.

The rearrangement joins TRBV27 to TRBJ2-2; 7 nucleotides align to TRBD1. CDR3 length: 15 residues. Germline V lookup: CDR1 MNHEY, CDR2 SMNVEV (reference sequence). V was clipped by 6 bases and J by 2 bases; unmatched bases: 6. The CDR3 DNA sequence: TGTGCCAGCAGCTCGGGACAGCTTAACACCGGGGAGCTGTTTTTT. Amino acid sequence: CASSSGQLNTGELFF.

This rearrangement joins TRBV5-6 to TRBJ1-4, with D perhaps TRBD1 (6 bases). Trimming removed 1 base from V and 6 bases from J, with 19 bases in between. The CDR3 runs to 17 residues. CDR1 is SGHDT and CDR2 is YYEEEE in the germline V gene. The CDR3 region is CASSLTSRQVVDEKLFF. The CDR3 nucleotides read TGTGCCAGCAGCTTGACCTCTAGACAGGTTGTAGATGAAAAACTGTTTTTT.

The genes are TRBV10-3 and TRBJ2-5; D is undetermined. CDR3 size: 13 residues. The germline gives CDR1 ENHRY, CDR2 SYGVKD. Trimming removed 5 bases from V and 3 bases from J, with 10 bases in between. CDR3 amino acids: CAISSRAEETQYF. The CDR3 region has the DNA TGTGCCATCAGTTCAAGGGCAGAAGAGACCCAGTACTTC.

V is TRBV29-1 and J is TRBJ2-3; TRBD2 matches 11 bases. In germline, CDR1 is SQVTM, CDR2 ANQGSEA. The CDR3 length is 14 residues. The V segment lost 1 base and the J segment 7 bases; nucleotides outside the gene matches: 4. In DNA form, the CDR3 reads TGCAGCGTTGAAGCTAGCGGGAGGCTGTATACGCAGTATTTT. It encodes CSVEASGRLYTQYF.

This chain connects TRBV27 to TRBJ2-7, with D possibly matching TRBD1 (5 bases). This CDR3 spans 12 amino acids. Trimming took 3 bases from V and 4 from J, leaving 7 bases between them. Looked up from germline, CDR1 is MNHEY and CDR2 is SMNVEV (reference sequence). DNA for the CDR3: TGTGCCAGCAGTTTGAAGGGGTACGAGCAGTACTTC. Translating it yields CASSLKGYEQYF.

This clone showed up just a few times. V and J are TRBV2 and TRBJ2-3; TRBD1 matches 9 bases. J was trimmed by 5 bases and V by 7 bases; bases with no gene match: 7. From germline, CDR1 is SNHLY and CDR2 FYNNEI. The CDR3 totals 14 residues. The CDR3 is CASTRTGVVDTQYF. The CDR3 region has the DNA TGTGCCAGCACCCGGACAGGGGTGGTAGATACGCAGTATTTT.

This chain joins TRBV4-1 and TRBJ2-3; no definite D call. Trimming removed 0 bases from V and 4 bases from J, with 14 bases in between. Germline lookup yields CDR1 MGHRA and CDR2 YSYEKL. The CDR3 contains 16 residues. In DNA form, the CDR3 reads TGCGCCAGCAGCCAAGACCGAGGATTTGGTTCAGATACGCAGTATTTT. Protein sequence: CASSQDRGFGSDTQYF.

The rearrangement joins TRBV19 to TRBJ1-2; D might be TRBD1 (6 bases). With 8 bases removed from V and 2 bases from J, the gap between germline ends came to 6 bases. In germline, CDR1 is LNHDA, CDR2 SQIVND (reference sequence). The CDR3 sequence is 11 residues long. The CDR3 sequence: CASQGNYGYTF. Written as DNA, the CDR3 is TGTGCCAGTCAGGGGAACTATGGCTACACCTTC.